This TCR beta chain was captured by sequencing in a study of cytomegalovirus exposure and HLA in healthy donors. This clone was observed once. Primers included in the PCR were 60 Vbeta and 13 Jbeta primers. Libraries were prepared by immunoSEQ multiplex PCR; TCRdb keeps only in-frame clonotypes and omits some of them. The sample records 150,000 to 200,000 clones, approximately 84% being singletons. V was shortened by 3 bases and J by 5 bases, with 14 bases between the two germline ends. Germline CDR1 and CDR2: SGDLS and YYNGEE. The CDR3 length is 14 residues. The chain joins TRBV9 to TRBJ1-1; a possible D gene is TRBD1 (6 bases). The source material was PBMCs. This clonotype was sampled from a girl aged 10-17 years in good health and CMV-seropositive. The chain's CDR3 is CASSGGGWGTEAFF. The CDR3 DNA reads TGTGCCAGCAGCGGGGGGGGCTGGGGAACTGAAGCTTTCTTT.